Listed below are T cell receptor beta chains from one sample, sequenced in a study of blood T cell repertoires in COVID-19. Sequenced by immunoSEQ multiplex PCR; TCRdb stores in-frame clones only, minus some. The sample shows 97,000 or so clones, 91% of them seen only once. The sample consisted of peripheral blood. These receptors were collected from a man younger than 35 with acute or convalescent COVID-19. The CDR3 runs from the conserved cysteine through the conserved F or W. Fields, in order: CDR3 DNA, CDR3 protein, V gene, clone size, CDR3 length, J gene, D gene. D genes are given only for firm matches. Only some rows state a clone size, as once, few, many or a class for expanded clones.

cdr3_nt: TGTGCCAGTAGTATAGATGGGGGGGCGGCTGGTGAAGCTTTCTTT
cdr3_aa: CASSIDGGAAGEAFF
v_call: TRBV19
clone_size: -
cdr3_length: 15
j_call: TRBJ1-1
d_call: -

cdr3_nt: TGCGCCAGCAGCTTACGGAAAGGGGGTAGCAATCAGCCCCAGCATTTT
cdr3_aa: CASSLRKGGSNQPQHF
v_call: TRBV5-1
clone_size: -
cdr3_length: 16
j_call: TRBJ1-5
d_call: -

cdr3_nt: TGTGCCAGCAGTTTGACAGGGTTCTCGGACGAGCAGTACTTC
cdr3_aa: CASSLTGFSDEQYF
v_call: TRBV28
clone_size: -
cdr3_length: 14
j_call: TRBJ2-7
d_call: TRBD1

cdr3_nt: TGTGCCAGCAGCCTCGGACTAGCCCTCACAGATACGCAGTATTTT
cdr3_aa: CASSLGLALTDTQYF
v_call: TRBV7-2
clone_size: -
cdr3_length: 15
j_call: TRBJ2-3
d_call: TRBD2

cdr3_nt: TGTGCCAGCTCACCAGGGGCGGACTATGGCTACACCTTC
cdr3_aa: CASSPGADYGYTF
v_call: TRBV18
clone_size: -
cdr3_length: 13
j_call: TRBJ1-2
d_call: -

cdr3_nt: TGTGCCAGCAGTCCCGAGGCGGGCAATCAGCCCCAGCATTTT
cdr3_aa: CASSPEAGNQPQHF
v_call: TRBV27
clone_size: once
cdr3_length: 14
j_call: TRBJ1-5
d_call: -

cdr3_nt: TGTGCCTGGAGTGGCCTAGCGGGAGTGGTAGGTGAGCAGTTCTTC
cdr3_aa: CAWSGLAGVVGEQFF
v_call: TRBV30
clone_size: -
cdr3_length: 15
j_call: TRBJ2-1
d_call: TRBD2

cdr3_nt: TGTGCCAGCTCACCGAGTCCCCTCAACTATGGCTACACCTTC
cdr3_aa: CASSPSPLNYGYTF
v_call: TRBV18
clone_size: -
cdr3_length: 14
j_call: TRBJ1-2
d_call: -

cdr3_nt: TGTGCCAGCTCAATTCGACTCGGACTAGCGGGACTGTTTCGGACAGATACGCAGTATTTT
cdr3_aa: CASSIRLGLAGLFRTDTQYF
v_call: TRBV3-1/TRBV3-2
clone_size: -
cdr3_length: 20
j_call: TRBJ2-3
d_call: TRBD2

cdr3_nt: TGTGCCAGCAGCTTGAGGGGGGCATGGGGGACAGGGAGCAATCAGCCCCAGCATTTT
cdr3_aa: CASSLRGAWGTGSNQPQHF
v_call: TRBV5-8
clone_size: few
cdr3_length: 19
j_call: TRBJ1-5
d_call: TRBD1

cdr3_nt: TGTGCCTGGAGTTCTCCCGGACAGTATAATGAAAAACTGTTTTTT
cdr3_aa: CAWSSPGQYNEKLFF
v_call: TRBV30
clone_size: -
cdr3_length: 15
j_call: TRBJ1-4
d_call: -

cdr3_nt: TGTGCCAGCAGTCCCTGGACTAGCGAGGGAACCGGGGAGCTGTTTTTT
cdr3_aa: CASSPWTSEGTGELFF
v_call: TRBV28
clone_size: -
cdr3_length: 16
j_call: TRBJ2-2
d_call: TRBD2

cdr3_nt: TGTGCCAGCAGCCAGTTAGCGGGGGCCTACAATGAGCAGTTCTTC
cdr3_aa: CASSQLAGAYNEQFF
v_call: TRBV3-1/TRBV3-2
clone_size: -
cdr3_length: 15
j_call: TRBJ2-1
d_call: TRBD2